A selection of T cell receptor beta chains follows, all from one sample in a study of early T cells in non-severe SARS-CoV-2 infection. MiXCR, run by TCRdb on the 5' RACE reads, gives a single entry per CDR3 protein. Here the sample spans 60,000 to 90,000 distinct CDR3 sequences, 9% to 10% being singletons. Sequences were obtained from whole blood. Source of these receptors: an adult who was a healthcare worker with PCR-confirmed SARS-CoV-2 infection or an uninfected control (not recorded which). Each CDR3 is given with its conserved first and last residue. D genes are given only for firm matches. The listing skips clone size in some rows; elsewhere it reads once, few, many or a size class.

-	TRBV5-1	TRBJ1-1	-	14	TGCGCCAGCAGCGAGGGGAGGGGGAACACTGAAGCTTTCTTT	CASSEGRGNTEAFF
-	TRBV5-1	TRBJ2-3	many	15	TGCGCCAGCCAGGTGGTAGCTTCTAGCACAGATACGCAGTATTTT	CASQVVASSTDTQYF
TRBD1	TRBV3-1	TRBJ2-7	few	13	TGTGCCAGCAGCCGAGGGACAGGGGGCGAGCAGTACTTC	CASSRGTGGEQYF
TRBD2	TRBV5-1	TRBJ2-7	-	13	TGCGCCAGCCCCACCCTAGCGGGGTACGAGCAGTACTTC	CASPTLAGYEQYF
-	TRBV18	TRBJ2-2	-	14	TGTGCCAGCTCACCAGGGGTTGACACCGGGGAGCTGTTTTTT	CASSPGVDTGELFF
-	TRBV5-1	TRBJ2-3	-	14	TGCGCCAGCAGCCCGCAGACTAGTTCAGATACGCAGTATTTT	CASSPQTSSDTQYF
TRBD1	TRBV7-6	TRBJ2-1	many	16	TGTGCCAGCAGCTTAGGGACAGGGGGCTCCAACAATGAGCAGTTCTTC	CASSLGTGGSNNEQFF
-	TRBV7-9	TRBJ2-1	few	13	TGTGCCAGCAGCCCCAACGTCTACAATGAGCAGTTCTTC	CASSPNVYNEQFF
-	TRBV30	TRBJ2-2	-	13	TGTGCCTGGAGTAGGAAGTTGGGCGGGGAGCTGTTTTTT	CAWSRKLGGELFF
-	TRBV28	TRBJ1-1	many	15	TGTGCCAGCAGCTCTGGGGGCGCGAGGAACACTGAAGCTTTCTTT	CASSSGGARNTEAFF
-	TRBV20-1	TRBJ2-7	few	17	TGCAGTGCTAGTTCCGATTCCTGGGCCGCCCTCCCTTACGAGCAGTACTTC	CSASSDSWAALPYEQYF
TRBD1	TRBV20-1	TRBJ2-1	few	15	TGCAGTGCGTCCGGGACAGGCCGTGGGCACAATGAGCAGTTCTTC	CSASGTGRGHNEQFF
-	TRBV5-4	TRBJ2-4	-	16	TGTGCCAGCAGCTCGCGGACTGAGCTAGCCAAAAACATTCAGTACTTC	CASSSRTELAKNIQYF
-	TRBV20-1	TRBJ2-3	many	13	TGCAGTCTACCCCTAGAGGGCACAGATACGCAGTATTTT	CSLPLEGTDTQYF
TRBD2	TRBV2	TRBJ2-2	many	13	TGTGCCAGCCGGGGGGTACGCTCCGGGGAGCTGTTTTTT	CASRGVRSGELFF
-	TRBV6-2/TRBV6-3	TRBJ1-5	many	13	TGTGCCAGCAGTCGTGGGGTTGGTCAGCCCCAGCATTTT	CASSRGVGQPQHF
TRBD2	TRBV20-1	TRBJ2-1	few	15	TGCAGTGCTAGGCTGACTAGCGCTATTTTAAATGAGCAGTTCTTC	CSARLTSAILNEQFF
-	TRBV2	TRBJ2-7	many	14	TGTGCCAGCAGTGAAGCGCTGTTTTCCTACGAGCAGTACTTC	CASSEALFSYEQYF
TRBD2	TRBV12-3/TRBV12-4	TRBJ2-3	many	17	TGTGCCAGCAGCCCTCCGGCGAGTAGCGGGAGGTCAGATACGCAGTATTTT	CASSPPASSGRSDTQYF
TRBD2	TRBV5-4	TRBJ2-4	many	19	TGTGCCAGCAGCTTGGAGCGGGAGGGTGGCTTTTTGACCAAAAACATTCAGTACTTC	CASSLEREGGFLTKNIQYF
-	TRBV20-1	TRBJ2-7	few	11	TGCAGTGCTAGTCTGAGCTACGAGCAGTACTTC	CSASLSYEQYF
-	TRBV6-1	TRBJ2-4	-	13	TGTGCCAGCAGTGAGGGCCAGGTAAACATTCAGTACTTC	CASSEGQVNIQYF
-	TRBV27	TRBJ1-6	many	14	TGTGCCAGTCACCCGCAAGGGAGGCTCTCACCCCTCCACTTT	CASHPQGRLSPLHF
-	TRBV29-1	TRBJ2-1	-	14	TGCAGCCTGAGAGGGACTGGGATAGGCAATGAGCAGTTCTTC	CSLRGTGIGNEQFF
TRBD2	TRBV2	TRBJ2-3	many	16	TGTGCCAGCAGTTCAAGACTAGCGGGACGCACAGATACGCAGTATTTT	CASSSRLAGRTDTQYF
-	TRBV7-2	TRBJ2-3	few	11	TGTGCCAGCAGCCCATTGGATACGCAGTATTTT	CASSPLDTQYF
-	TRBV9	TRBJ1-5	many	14	TGTGCCAGCAGCGTGGATGGTAGCAATCAGCCCCAGCATTTT	CASSVDGSNQPQHF
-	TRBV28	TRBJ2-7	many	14	TGTGCCAGCAGTTCCGGTGGGGTCTCCCACGAGCAGTACTTC	CASSSGGVSHEQYF
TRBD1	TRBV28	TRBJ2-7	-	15	TGTGCCAGCAGTCCTTTAGGGACAGGGAACTACGAGCAGTACTTC	CASSPLGTGNYEQYF